The rows below give T cell receptor beta chains drawn from one sample of a study of shared clonotypes between healthy human individuals. Assay used: immunoSEQ multiplex PCR; TCRdb lists only in-frame clones, some missing. This sample carries hundreds of thousands of clones, 55% to 75% of them seen once, and the ten largest clones take approximately 1.8%. Sequenced input: memory CD4+ T cells sorted from blood. These receptors came from a woman aged 25 to 39 in good health. CDR3s include the opening cysteine and the closing phenylalanine or tryptophan. Fields, in order: J gene, V gene, CDR3 protein.

>TRBJ1-1|TRBV18
CASSPPSTGVNTEAFF
>TRBJ2-1|TRBV7-6
CASSQSASGSYYNEQFF
>TRBJ1-5|TRBV29-1
CSVREAPNQPQHF
>TRBJ2-7|TRBV27
CASSSKTGESYEQYF
>TRBJ1-2|TRBV4-1
CASSSPGQNYGYTF
>TRBJ2-7|TRBV28
CASTRARFGWEQYF
>NA|TRBV30
CAWSVQGSGNYEQYF
>TRBJ2-5|TRBV5-1
CASSLAGQRETQYF
>TRBJ1-5|TRBV4-2
CASSHKTGSHQPQHF
>TRBJ2-3|TRBV18
CASSLRTSGGTDTQYF
>TRBJ1-4|TRBV2
CASSGEMVGKLFF
>TRBJ2-7|TRBV29-1
CSVPLPTSPNYEQYF
>TRBJ2-7|TRBV18
CASSPASGTIYEQYF
>NA|TRBV7-6
CASSLGTFYEQYF
>TRBJ2-3|TRBV27
CASKRPGDTQYF
>TRBJ2-3|TRBV12-5
CASGLGGTDTQYF
>TRBJ1-4|TRBV13
CASSFQVQKKLFF
>TRBJ1-2|TRBV28
CASSLVAGRWGYTF
>TRBJ1-2|TRBV5-1
CASTGQGYGYTF
>TRBJ1-1|TRBV9
CASSPRDRGLNTEAFF
>TRBJ2-3|TRBV9
CASISDRECVSTDTQYF
>TRBJ2-1|TRBV7-2
CASSLVNRGGYYNEQFF
>TRBJ1-4|TRBV7-6
CASSLRGLDEKLFF
>TRBJ2-7|TRBV6-5
CASRARTDSYEQYF
>TRBJ2-1|TRBV10-1
CASSGQRSHEQFF
>TRBJ2-1|TRBV4-1
CASSQPQLGDNEQFF
>TRBJ2-1|TRBV5-1
CASSSGTSGLEQFF
>TRBJ2-7|TRBV27
CASSLGTTRAYEQYF
>TRBJ2-7|TRBV5-1
CASSLAGEQYF
>TRBJ2-1|TRBV5-1
CASSLVDGSGSYNEQFF
>TRBJ1-1|TRBV25-1
CASRRGTAIEAFF
>TRBJ2-1|TRBV14
CASSQPSSSYNEQFF
>TRBJ1-4|TRBV7-2
CASSLVEGATNEKLFF